The 23 T cell receptor beta chains listed next were all sequenced from one sample in a study of vaccination effects on CD4 cells after COVID-19 (dated by TCRdb to 2021 to 2024). These receptors have no identified antigens. Preparation of the library involved the immunoSEQ multiplex PCR assay. TCRdb took this table from immuneACCESS and kept in-frame rearrangements with V and J called. Such tables lack part of the clones; where checked against another copy, unresolved V genes explain under half of the gap, and the rest is unexplained. For this sample there are fewer than 75,000 clones; around 77% appear just once. Of the sample, over 2% is held by the ten largest clones. After approximately eleven days of culture, CD4+ T cells were isolated with the EasySep CD4+ T cell isolation kit. The sequencing here drew on CD4+ T cells from PBMCs cultured without peptide, taken before COVID-19 vaccination. Every receptor here comes from a human donor who received a COVID-19 vaccine.

The V and J genes are TRBV30 and TRBJ1-2, with D perhaps matching TRBD1 (5 bases). Germline loops: CDR1 GTSNPN, CDR2 SVGIG (reference sequence). V lost 1 base to trimming and J lost 4 bases, with 16 bases between them. The CDR3 consists of 15 residues. The CDR3 region is CAWSAPGLIIYGYTF. Here the CDR3 DNA reads TGTGCCTGGAGTGCTCCGGGGCTTATCATCTATGGCTACACCTTC.

The rearrangement uses TRBV6-2 or TRBV6-3 and TRBJ1-1; D not certain. This CDR3 is 14 amino acids long. V was pared by 5 bases and J by 4 bases, with 14 bases between. Germline V lookup: CDR1 MNHEY, CDR2 SVGEGT. CDR3 coding DNA: TGTGCCAGCAGTCGGGCCGGGGTGGCCACTGAAGCTTTCTTT. Amino acids: CASSRAGVATEAFF.

CDR3 nucleotides: TGTGCCAGCAGCTCGCCCGGGACGGCAAATAATTCACCCCTCCACTTT. This encodes CASSSPGTANNSPLHF. The V call is TRBV7-3, the J call TRBJ1-6; D is possibly TRBD1 (5 bases). V lost 4 bases to trimming and J lost 5 bases, with 15 bases between them. This CDR3 is 16 amino acids long. Germline values: CDR1 SGHTA, CDR2 FQGTGA.

This clone was seen only a few times. The rearrangement uses TRBV10-3 and TRBJ1-5; no firm D call. Germline loops: CDR1 ENHRY, CDR2 SYGVKD. Trimming pared 2 bases from V and 5 bases from J, leaving 4 bases between. This CDR3 has 12 residues. The CDR3 reads CAISEGDQPQHF. DNA for the CDR3: TGTGCCATCAGTGAGGGGGATCAGCCCCAGCATTTT.

This chain joins TRBV2 and TRBJ2-5; 12 bases are a match to TRBD2. V was pared by 6 bases and J by 5 bases, with 10 bases of the junction left unmatched. This CDR3 is built from 16 residues. CDR1 is SNHLY and CDR2 is FYNNEI in the germline V gene. Written as DNA, the CDR3 is TGTGCCAGCAGGGGAGAACTAGCGGGGGGTGTCGAGACCCAGTACTTC. This translates into CASRGELAGGVETQYF.

This clone showed up just once. V and J are TRBV5-8 and TRBJ2-1, with 7 positions matching TRBD2. The CDR3 is 20 amino acids. The germline gives CDR1 SGHTS, CDR2 YDEGEE. Trimming cost V 7 bases and J 4 bases; bases outside gene matches: 26. CDR3: CASPLGLAAGDLHNYNEQFF. The DNA of the CDR3 is TGTGCCAGCCCCCTAGGTTTGGCGGCGGGGGACCTACACAATTACAATGAGCAGTTCTTC.

The chain combines TRBV10-3 with TRBJ2-5, with D possibly being TRBD1 (6 bases). This CDR3 has 12 residues. The V end lost 6 bases, the J end lost 4 bases, and 9 bases lay between the germline ends. The germline gives CDR1 ENHRY, CDR2 SYGVKD. CDR3 residues: CAIRDRSETQYF. The DNA of the CDR3 is TGTGCCATCAGAGACAGGTCAGAGACCCAGTACTTC.

The chain has TRBV19 and TRBJ2-3; D is ambiguous. Germline V CDR1 and CDR2: LNHDA, SQIVND (reference sequence). The germline V and J ends were trimmed by 6 bases and 0 bases, with 13 bases remaining between them. CDR3 length: 15 residues. The CDR3 protein is CASSFQRASTDTQYF. The CDR3 DNA reads TGTGCCAGTAGCTTTCAGAGAGCGAGCACAGATACGCAGTATTTT.

The chain has TRBV9 and TRBJ2-3; 10 nucleotides line up with TRBD2. The length of the CDR3 is 16 residues. The trim removed 0 bases at V and 2 bases at J, leaving 3 bases unmatched. Germline lookup yields CDR1 SGDLS and CDR2 YYNGEE. The DNA of the CDR3 is TGTGCCAGCAGCGTAGTAAGCGGGGGGGCCACAGATACGCAGTATTTT. Protein product: CASSVVSGGATDTQYF.

This chain joins TRBV9 and TRBJ2-1, with a tentative D call TRBD1 (6 bases). This CDR3 comprises 16 residues. Germline V gene sequence: CDR1 SGDLS, CDR2 YYNGEE. Between the trimmed V and J ends, which lost 0 bases and 4 bases, there was a span of 14 bases. In nucleotides, the CDR3 is TGTGCCAGCAGCGTAGATGGGCAGGGGTTGTACAATGAGCAGTTCTTC. Encoded protein: CASSVDGQGLYNEQFF.

V is TRBV27 and J is TRBJ1-3; D gene unclear. Germline lookup yields CDR1 MNHEY and CDR2 SMNVEV (reference sequence). This CDR3 contains 16 residues. V lost 1 base, J lost 0 bases, and 10 bases lay in between. CDR3 nucleotides: TGTGCCAGCAGTTTATATCCCCAGAGCTCTGGAAACACCATATATTTT. Translating gives CASSLYPQSSGNTIYF.

The count of this clone is one. V gene TRBV5-1 combines with J gene TRBJ1-1; D ambiguous. Germline V gene sequence: CDR1 SGHRS, CDR2 YFSETQ. V lost 4 bases and J lost 0, with 10 bases in between. The CDR3 runs 14 residues. Here the CDR3 reads CASSLSGVNTEAFF. The CDR3 bases are TGCGCCAGCAGCCTCTCAGGTGTGAACACTGAAGCTTTCTTT.

The CDR3, as DNA: TGTGCCAGCAGCTACGAGTTGAACACTGAAGCTTTCTTT. Its protein product is CASSYELNTEAFF. The chain carries TRBV28 and TRBJ1-1; the D is unclear. The germline V gene has CDR1 MDHEN and CDR2 SYDVKM. Trimming removed 6 bases from V and 0 bases from J, with 8 bases in between. The CDR3 is 13 amino acids.

A note on this clone: At the DNA level, this CDR3 is encoded by other sequences in the same sample as well. The chain uses TRBV3-1 (or the pseudogene TRBV3-2) and TRBJ2-3; the match to TRBD2 covers 7 bases. After removal of 3 bases from V and 3 bases from J, the junction contained 3 bases not matched to a gene. The germline V gene has CDR1 LGHDT and CDR2 YNNKEL (reference sequence). The CDR3 has 14 amino acids. The CDR3 DNA is TGTGCCAGCAGCCAGCGGGGAGGGACAGATACGCAGTATTTT. Translated, it gives CASSQRGGTDTQYF.

This clone showed up just once. This CDR3 is CASSFASGGTYEQYV. CDR3 in DNA: TGTGCCAGCAGTTTCGCTAGCGGGGGAACCTACGAGCAGTACGTC. This rearrangement joins TRBV28 to TRBJ2-7; 10 nucleotides match TRBD2. Germline V gene sequence: CDR1 MDHEN, CDR2 SYDVKM. V trimming: 3 bases; J trimming: 2 bases; junction bases outside the gene matches: 4. The CDR3 runs 15 residues.

The chain combines TRBV5-5 with TRBJ2-5, with TRBD2 as a possible D gene (6 bases). CDR1 is SGHKS, CDR2 YYEKEE, per germline (reference sequence). V dropped 1 base and J dropped 5 bases, with 15 bases sitting between them. The length of the CDR3 is 15 residues. In DNA, the CDR3 is TGTGCCAGCAGCTTGCGTCGCGGGGTGGGGGAGACCCAGTACTTC. It is translated as CASSLRRGVGETQYF.

This clone is a singleton in its sample. The rearrangement uses TRBV5-4 and TRBJ2-5; D might be TRBD1 or TRBD2, each matching 6 bases. Germline values: CDR1 SGHNT, CDR2 YYREEE (reference sequence). This CDR3 is 13 amino acids long. Trimming took off 2 bases at V and 4 bases at J, with 9 bases between the two ends. The DNA for the CDR3 is TGTGCCAGCAGCTTCCGGGGGCCAGAGACCCAGTACTTC. Residues: CASSFRGPETQYF.

The J gene is TRBJ2-2, the V gene TRBV5-4; TRBD2 aligns across 10 bases. The germline gives CDR1 SGHNT, CDR2 YYREEE (reference sequence). This CDR3 contains 17 residues. With V trimmed by 4 bases and J by 2 bases, 8 bases remained unmatched. The CDR3 DNA reads as TGTGCCAGCAGCCCTAAAACTAGCGGGGCAAACACCGGGGAGCTGTTTTTT. It is translated as CASSPKTSGANTGELFF.

The chain combines TRBV10-3 with TRBJ1-4; 10 bases map to TRBD1. The CDR3 covers 18 residues. The trim removed 3 bases at V and 8 bases at J, leaving 15 bases unmatched. CDR1 is ENHRY, CDR2 SYGVKD, per germline. CDR3 bases: TGTGCCATCAGTGAAGGAGGGACAGGGGCTCACGGCGGGGAAAAACTGTTTTTT. Its translation is CAISEGGTGAHGGEKLFF.

The V and J genes are TRBV6-5 and TRBJ2-3; D is undetermined. The CDR3 has 11 residues. Between the trimmed V and J ends, which lost 7 bases and 2 bases, there was a span of 4 bases. The germline CDR1 and CDR2 sequences are MNHEY and SVGAGI. CDR3 DNA: TGTGCCAGCACCCTCACAGATACGCAGTATTTT. As protein: CASTLTDTQYF.

The chain joins TRBV10-2 to TRBJ1-1; D uncertain. The CDR3 covers 12 residues. Trimming left V 2 bases short and J 6 bases short, with 7 bases between. Germline V gene lookup returns CDR1 WSHSY and CDR2 SAAADI. The CDR3 reads CASSEPQAEAFF. The DNA for the CDR3 is TGCGCCAGCAGTGAGCCCCAAGCTGAAGCTTTCTTT.

The rearrangement uses TRBV2 and TRBJ2-7; 8 bases agree with TRBD1. The CDR3 extends over 15 amino acids. The junction had 12 bases not matched to a gene; V was cut back by 6 bases and J by 5 bases. In germline, CDR1 is SNHLY, CDR2 FYNNEI. The CDR3 here is CASSGDRGRSHEQYV. DNA of the CDR3: TGTGCCAGCAGCGGCGACAGGGGAAGGTCCCACGAGCAGTACGTC.

The chain uses TRBV5-1 and TRBJ1-4; D ambiguous. This CDR3 comprises 15 residues. In germline, CDR1 is SGHRS, CDR2 YFSETQ. Deletions cut 0 bases from V and 8 bases from J, with 14 bases between. CDR3 nucleotide sequence: TGCGCCAGCAGCTTGGTCGCGGAATCCTGGGAAAAACTGTTTTTT. Its translation: CASSLVAESWEKLFF. Complete variable domain (other parts from reference TRBV5-1 and TRBJ1-4): KAGVTQTPRYLIKTRGQQVTLSCSPISGHRSVSWYQQTPGQGLQFLFEYFSETQRNKGNFPGRFSGRQFSNSRSEMNVSTLELGDSALYLCASSLVAESWEKLFFGSGTQLSVL.